Listed below are T cell receptor beta chains from one sample, sequenced in a study of cytomegalovirus exposure and HLA in healthy donors. Some clones are missing from TCRdb's copy, which holds only in-frame ones; the method was immunoSEQ multiplex PCR. The sample consists of fewer than 250,000 clones, about 80% of them appearing once. The specimen was PBMCs. The source of these receptors is a woman in her 40s in good health and CMV-seronegative. CDR3s include the opening cysteine and the closing phenylalanine or tryptophan. D genes are given only for firm matches. Size is omitted from some rows. Given values are once, few, many or a class for expanded clones.

>TRBJ1-1|NA|TRBV5-1|NA|14
TGCGCCAGCAGCAGGGCGGGCCGCAACACTGAAGCTTTCTTT
CASSRAGRNTEAFF
>TRBJ2-1|TRBD2|TRBV27|few|17
TGTGCCAGCAGTCGATGGTTAGCGGGAGGACACTACAATGAGCAGTTCTTC
CASSRWLAGGHYNEQFF
>TRBJ2-1|TRBD2|TRBV9|NA|16
TGTGCCAGCAGCGTAGGACGCGGGAGGGCCCTCAATGAGCAGTTCTTC
CASSVGRGRALNEQFF
>TRBJ2-1|NA|TRBV11-2|few|13
TGTGCCAGCAGCTCAGGACAAGGCAATGAGCAGTTCTTC
CASSSGQGNEQFF
>TRBJ1-2|NA|TRBV6-1|NA|15
TGTGCCAGCAGTGGAAGGACCGCCCTAGGGGATGGCTACACCTTC
CASSGRTALGDGYTF
>TRBJ2-5|TRBD2|TRBV6-5|NA|14
TGTGCCAGCAGCTCCGCCGGCGGGAGTGAGACCCAGTACTTC
CASSSAGGSETQYF
>TRBJ2-1|TRBD2|TRBV6-6|NA|14
TGTGCCAGCAGTTACAGCGGGAGGGCCAATGAGCAGTTCTTC
CASSYSGRANEQFF
>TRBJ1-2|NA|TRBV27|NA|13
TGTGCCAGCAGCTCCCAGCGGACCTATGGCTACACCTTC
CASSSQRTYGYTF
>TRBJ2-1|NA|TRBV11-1|once|14
TGTGCCAGCAGCTCCAGCGTAGTATGGGATGAGCAGTTCTTC
CASSSSVVWDEQFF
>TRBJ2-1|NA|TRBV5-1|NA|12
TGCGCCAGCAGCTTGGGGCACAATGAGCAGTTCTTC
CASSLGHNEQFF
>TRBJ2-3|NA|TRBV4-3|NA|14
TGCGCCAGCAGCCAAGTGGTAGGCACAGATACGCAGTATTTT
CASSQVVGTDTQYF
>TRBJ1-3|NA|TRBV11-3|NA|16
TGTGCCAGCAGCTTAGCAGGGGCTTTCTCTGGAAACACCATATATTTT
CASSLAGAFSGNTIYF
>TRBJ1-4|TRBD1|TRBV5-1|NA|15
TGCGCCAGCAGCGGTGCCGGGACAGGGGAAGAAAAACTGTTTTTT
CASSGAGTGEEKLFF
>TRBJ2-1|TRBD2|TRBV7-9|NA|15
TGTGCCAGCAGCTCAGAGGTAGCGGGAGGTGATGAGCAGTTCTTC
CASSSEVAGGDEQFF
>TRBJ1-4|NA|TRBV19|NA|12
TGTGCCAGTAGAGGCAGGGATGAAAAACTGTTTTTT
CASRGRDEKLFF
>TRBJ1-1|NA|TRBV5-1|NA|14
TGCGCCAGCAGCCTCGCCAGCGAGAACACTGAAGCTTTCTTT
CASSLASENTEAFF
>TRBJ2-1|NA|TRBV9|NA|15
TGTGCCAGCAGCGCCCCCGTCGCTAGCTCCAATGAGCAGTTCTTC
CASSAPVASSNEQFF
>TRBJ2-7|NA|TRBV2|NA|16
TGTGCCAGCAGTGAAGAGGGGGTCCGCTCCGGCTACGAGCAGTACTTC
CASSEEGVRSGYEQYF
>TRBJ2-1|NA|TRBV6-5|NA|14
TGTGCCAGCGACCGGGGGAGCTCCTACAATGAGCAGTTCTTC
CASDRGSSYNEQFF
>TRBJ2-7|TRBD1|TRBV6-6|once|15
TGTGCCAGCAGCGTCCCGGGACAGGGGTCCTACGAGCAGTACTTC
CASSVPGQGSYEQYF
>TRBJ1-5|NA|TRBV2|NA|16
TGTGCCAGCAGTAAAGGTTGGACAGTAGAAAATCAGCCCCAGCATTTT
CASSKGWTVENQPQHF
>TRBJ1-1|NA|TRBV4-2|NA|15
TGTGCCAGCAGCCAAGGTCAGGCAATGGACACTGAAGCTTTCTTT
CASSQGQAMDTEAFF
>TRBJ2-3|TRBD2|TRBV11-1|NA|16
TGTGCCAGCAGCCCCCTTGGCGGGAGGGGACCCGATACGCAGTATTTT
CASSPLGGRGPDTQYF
>TRBJ1-4|TRBD1|TRBV5-6|NA|16
TGTGCCAGCAGCTGGCTGACAGGGGCAACTAATGAAAAACTGTTTTTT
CASSWLTGATNEKLFF
>TRBJ1-2|TRBD1|TRBV5-6|NA|17
TGTGCCACCAACTTCGGGGGACAGGGCCCAAGGGGCTATGGCTACACCTTC
CATNFGGQGPRGYGYTF
>TRBJ1-2|NA|TRBV19|NA|15
TGTGCCAGTAGTATAGATAGGGAGGGAGGGGACGGCTACACCTTC
CASSIDREGGDGYTF
>TRBJ2-2|NA|TRBV19|few|15
TGTGCCAGTAGTATAGCAGGAATTAACACCGGGGAGCTGTTTTTT
CASSIAGINTGELFF
>TRBJ2-7|NA|TRBV25-1|NA|16
TGTGCCAGCAGGGGTCCCAAGGCAGCTAGAAATTACGAGCAGTACTTC
CASRGPKAARNYEQYF
>TRBJ2-7|TRBD1|TRBV11-3|few|15
TGTGCCAGCAGCGCGGACAGGGCAAGCTCCTACGAGCAGTACTTC
CASSADRASSYEQYF
>TRBJ2-3|TRBD1|TRBV12-5|few|17
TGTGCTAGTGGCCGGGGACAGGATTCGTTAAGCACAGATACGCAGTATTTT
CASGRGQDSLSTDTQYF
>TRBJ1-1|TRBD1|TRBV2|NA|15
TGTGCCAGCATCATTCCGGGACAGATAAACACTGAAGCTTTCTTT
CASIIPGQINTEAFF
>TRBJ2-7|TRBD1|TRBV19|NA|16
TGTGCCAGTAGTATAGCGGAGACAGGGATCGCCTACGAGCAGTACTTC
CASSIAETGIAYEQYF
>TRBJ1-3|NA|TRBV5-1|NA|14
TGCGCCAGCAGCTTGAGCGCCTCTGGAAACACCATATATTTT
CASSLSASGNTIYF
>TRBJ1-4|NA|TRBV6-6|NA|15
TGTGCCAGCAGTTACTCGGGGCAGGGAGGGGAAAAACTGTTTTTT
CASSYSGQGGEKLFF
>TRBJ1-2|NA|TRBV27|NA|14
TGTGCCAGCAGTCCTGCTCGGCAGGGAATTGGCTACACCTTC
CASSPARQGIGYTF
>TRBJ2-5|TRBD2|TRBV7-9|NA|15
TGTGCCAGCAGCCTACTAGCGGGAGTAGGCGAGACCCAGTACTTC
CASSLLAGVGETQYF
>TRBJ2-5|TRBD2|TRBV5-1|NA|15
TGCGCCAGCAGCTTAGGTGGCGGGAGTTCAGAGACCCAGTACTTC
CASSLGGGSSETQYF
>TRBJ1-2|TRBD1|TRBV13|NA|15
TGTGCCAGCAGCTTAGTAGACAGGGGAAGCTATGGCTACACCTTC
CASSLVDRGSYGYTF
>TRBJ2-3|TRBD1|TRBV30|NA|14
TGTGCCTGGAGTAGGACAGGTCCAGCAGATACGCAGTATTTT
CAWSRTGPADTQYF
>TRBJ1-4|TRBD1|TRBV7-9|NA|14
TGTGCCAGCAGCCCCCAGGGGGCCAATGAAAAACTGTTTTTT
CASSPQGANEKLFF
>TRBJ1-5|TRBD1|TRBV6-5|NA|14
TGTGCCAGCAGTTACCGGACAGGAAATCAGCCCCAGCATTTT
CASSYRTGNQPQHF
>TRBJ2-1|NA|TRBV9|NA|15
TGTGCCAGCAGCGTAGACGGGAATAATCGCAATGAGCAGTTCTTC
CASSVDGNNRNEQFF